This T cell receptor (beta chain) was captured by sequencing in a study of shared clonotypes between healthy human individuals. Study overall: A donor's plate count was three for CD4 naive and three for CD4 memory; CD8 naive had two and CD8 memory one. General study findings and limits: Unshared clonotypes carried lower generation probabilities than those common to all four donors.

Deep was the level at which the assay was run. Here immunoSEQ multiplex PCR was the method, and the copy in TCRdb shows in-frame clones only, minus some. The sample lists approximately 1.1 million clones, 75% to 80% seen once, with approximately 0.5% in the top ten. There are a few counts of this clone. Its cognate antigen is unknown. Naive CD4+ cells were CD45RA-selected; the remaining cells were memory. The CDR3 sequence is 16 residues long. CDR1 is SEHNR, CDR2 FQNEAQ, per germline (reference sequence). V gave up 1 base and J gave up 0 bases; unmatched junction bases: 2. The TCR sequence derives from a man aged 18 to 29 in good health. Some clones in this sample may be carry-over from other donors' samples. Sequencing was performed on memory CD4+ T cells from PBMCs. Documented subset: CD45RA-negative fraction. The chain links TRBV7-9 to TRBJ1-3; 8 bases fit TRBD1. CDR3 sequence: CASSLGTGSSGNTIYF. The CDR3 region has the DNA TGTGCCAGCAGCTTAGGGACAGGGAGCTCTGGAAACACCATATATTTT.